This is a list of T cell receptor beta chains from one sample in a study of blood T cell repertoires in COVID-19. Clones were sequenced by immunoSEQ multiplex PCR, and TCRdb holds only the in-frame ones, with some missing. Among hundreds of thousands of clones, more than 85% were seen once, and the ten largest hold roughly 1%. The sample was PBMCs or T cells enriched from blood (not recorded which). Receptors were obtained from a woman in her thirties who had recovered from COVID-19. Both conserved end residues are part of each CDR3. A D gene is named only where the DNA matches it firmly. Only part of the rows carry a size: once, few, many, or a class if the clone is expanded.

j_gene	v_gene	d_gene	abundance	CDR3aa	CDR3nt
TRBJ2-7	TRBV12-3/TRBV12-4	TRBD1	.	CASSDDRGGEQYF	TGTGCCAGCAGCGACGACAGGGGAGGCGAGCAGTACTTC
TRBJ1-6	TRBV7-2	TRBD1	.	CASSEGTAYNSPLHF	TGTGCCAGCAGCGAAGGGACAGCCTATAATTCACCCCTCCACTTT
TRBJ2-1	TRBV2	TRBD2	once	CASSAGTSGGTGQFF	TGTGCCAGCAGTGCCGGGACTAGCGGGGGCACCGGACAGTTCTTC
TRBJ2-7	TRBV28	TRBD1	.	CASSSPSPRQGATYEQYF	TGTGCCAGCAGTTCCCCTTCTCCCCGACAGGGGGCTACCTACGAGCAGTACTTC
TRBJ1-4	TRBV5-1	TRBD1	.	CASSFGTGVATNEKLFF	TGCGCCAGCAGCTTTGGGACAGGGGTCGCAACTAATGAAAAACTGTTTTTT
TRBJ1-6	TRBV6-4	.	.	CAWTDNNSPLHF	TGTGCCTGGACAGACAATAATTCACCCCTCCACTTT
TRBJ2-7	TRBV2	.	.	CASSVVTGALLGGEQYF	TGTGCCAGCAGTGTAGTTACAGGTGCGCTCCTAGGGGGTGAGCAGTACTTC
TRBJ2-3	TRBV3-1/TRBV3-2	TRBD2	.	CASSRLAVHTDTQYF	TGTGCCAGCAGCCGGCTAGCGGTCCACACAGATACGCAGTATTTT
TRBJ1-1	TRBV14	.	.	CASSPAGRGNTEAFF	TGTGCCAGCAGCCCGGCCGGACGGGGGAACACTGAAGCTTTCTTT
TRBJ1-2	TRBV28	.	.	CASSPDSTLHYGYTF	TGTGCCAGCAGTCCGGACAGTACGCTACACTATGGCTACACCTTC
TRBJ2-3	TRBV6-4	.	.	CASSDPETGNTQYF	TGTGCCAGCAGTGACCCTGAGACAGGAAATACGCAGTATTTT
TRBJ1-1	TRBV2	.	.	CASTTDRKNTEAFF	TGTGCCAGCACTACCGACAGGAAGAACACTGAAGCTTTCTTT
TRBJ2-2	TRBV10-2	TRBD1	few	CASSESGTVGVTGELFF	TGCGCCAGCAGTGAGTCGGGGACAGTTGGTGTTACCGGGGAGCTGTTTTTT
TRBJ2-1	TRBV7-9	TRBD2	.	CASSLAGGGSYNEQFF	TGTGCCAGCAGCTTAGCGGGCGGGGGATCCTACAATGAGCAGTTCTTC
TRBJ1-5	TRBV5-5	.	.	CASSWGSFGNQPQHF	TGTGCCAGCAGCTGGGGCTCGTTCGGAAATCAGCCCCAGCATTTT
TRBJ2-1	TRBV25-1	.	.	CASRGNRGYNEQFF	TGTGCCAGCAGGGGTAATAGGGGCTACAATGAGCAGTTCTTC
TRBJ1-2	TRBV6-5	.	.	CAIGEAAKGYTF	TGTGCCATCGGGGAGGCTGCTAAAGGCTACACCTTC
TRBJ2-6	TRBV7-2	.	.	CASSLTGNSGANVLTF	TGTGCCAGCAGCTTAACAGGGAACTCTGGGGCCAACGTCCTGACTTTC
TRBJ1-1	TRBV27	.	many	CASSLLGGTTEAFF	TGTGCCAGCAGTTTATTAGGGGGAACCACTGAAGCTTTCTTT
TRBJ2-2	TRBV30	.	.	CAWSVRAGVGTGELFF	TGTGCCTGGAGTGTACGCGCCGGAGTAGGCACCGGGGAGCTGTTTTTT
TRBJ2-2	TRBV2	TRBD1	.	CASRRDRDTGELFF	TGTGCCAGCCGCCGGGACAGGGACACCGGGGAGCTGTTTTTT
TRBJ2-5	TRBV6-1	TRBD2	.	CASSVFREGLPETQYF	TGTGCCAGCAGTGTTTTCAGGGAGGGTCTACCAGAGACCCAGTACTTC
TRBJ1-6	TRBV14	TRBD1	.	CASSQGRQGASPLHF	TGTGCCAGCAGCCAAGGAAGACAGGGGGCTTCACCCCTCCACTTT
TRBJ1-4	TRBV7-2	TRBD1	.	CASSFTRGQGEKLFF	TGTGCCAGCAGCTTTACCAGGGGGCAGGGTGAAAAACTGTTTTTT
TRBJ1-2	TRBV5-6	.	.	CASSYQGNLYGYTF	TGTGCCAGCAGCTACCAGGGGAACCTCTATGGCTACACCTTC
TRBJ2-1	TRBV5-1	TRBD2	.	CASSLPRDYSHEQFF	TGCGCCAGCAGCTTGCCCCGGGACTATTCCCATGAGCAGTTCTTC
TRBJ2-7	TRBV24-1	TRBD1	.	CATSDLRETGVFSPGEQYF	TGTGCCACCAGTGATTTGAGGGAGACAGGGGTTTTTTCTCCTGGGGAGCAGTACTTC
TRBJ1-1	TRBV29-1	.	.	CSVVRGADTEAFF	TGCAGCGTTGTCCGTGGAGCGGACACTGAAGCTTTCTTT
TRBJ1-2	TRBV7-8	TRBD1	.	CASSSNPRGRAYGYTF	TGTGCCAGCAGCTCAAACCCCAGGGGGCGGGCCTATGGCTACACCTTC
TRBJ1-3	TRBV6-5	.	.	CASGRAGNTIYF	TGTGCCAGCGGGAGAGCCGGAAACACCATATATTTT
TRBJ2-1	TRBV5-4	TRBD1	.	CASSSSGQPYNEQFF	TGTGCCAGCAGCTCCTCGGGACAGCCCTACAATGAGCAGTTCTTC
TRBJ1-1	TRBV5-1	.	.	CASSFRTSNTEAFF	TGCGCCAGCAGCTTCCGGACATCGAACACTGAAGCTTTCTTT
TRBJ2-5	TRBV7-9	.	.	CASSLRTVQETQYF	TGTGCCAGCAGCCTTCGGACAGTACAAGAGACCCAGTACTTC
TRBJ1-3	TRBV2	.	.	CASSPLGTRSATIYF	TGTGCCAGCAGTCCACTGGGTACGCGGAGCGCCACCATATATTTT
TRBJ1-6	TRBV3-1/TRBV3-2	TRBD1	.	CASSQGQAVQSPLHF	TGTGCCAGCAGCCAGGGACAGGCCGTTCAGTCACCCCTCCACTTT
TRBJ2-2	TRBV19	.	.	CASLRPRTPANTGELFF	TGTGCCAGTTTGAGGCCAAGAACCCCTGCGAACACCGGGGAGCTGTTTTTT
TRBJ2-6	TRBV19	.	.	CASSIGTIGAGANVLTF	TGTGCCAGTAGTATTGGCACAATCGGGGCTGGGGCCAACGTCCTGACTTTC
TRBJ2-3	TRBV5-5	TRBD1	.	CASRFQVGTGVFGNTQYF	TGTGCCAGCAGGTTCCAAGTTGGGACAGGGGTTTTCGGGAATACGCAGTATTTT
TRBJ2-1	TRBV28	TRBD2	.	CASSLGLEINEQFF	TGTGCCAGCAGTCTGGGACTAGAAATAAATGAGCAGTTCTTC
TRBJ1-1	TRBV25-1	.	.	CASSEPGRNTEAFF	TGTGCCAGCAGTGAACCTGGGCGGAACACTGAAGCTTTCTTT
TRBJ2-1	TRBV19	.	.	CASSMSSGYNEQFF	TGTGCCAGTAGTATGAGCTCGGGGTACAATGAGCAGTTCTTC
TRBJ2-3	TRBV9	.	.	CASSVSPSTDTQYF	TGTGCCAGCAGCGTCTCCCCTAGCACAGATACGCAGTATTTT
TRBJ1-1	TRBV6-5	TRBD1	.	CASQDRGPNTEAFF	TGTGCCAGCCAAGACAGGGGGCCCAACACTGAAGCTTTCTTT
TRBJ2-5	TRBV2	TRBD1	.	CASSPRTGGETQYF	TGTGCCAGCAGTCCAAGGACAGGGGGGGAGACCCAGTACTTC
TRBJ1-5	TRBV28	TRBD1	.	CASSRTGGTDQPQHF	TGTGCCAGCAGTCGTACAGGGGGCACGGATCAGCCCCAGCATTTT
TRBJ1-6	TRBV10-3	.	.	CAISESSQGGSPLHF	TGTGCCATCAGTGAGTCTTCCCAGGGAGGATCACCCCTCCACTTT
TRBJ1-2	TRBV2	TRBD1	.	CASSELGDRGLFSGYTF	TGTGCCAGCAGTGAATTGGGGGACAGGGGACTGTTCTCTGGCTACACCTTC
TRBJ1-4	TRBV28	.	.	CASQQGGEGEKLFF	TGTGCCAGCCAACAAGGCGGGGAAGGGGAAAAACTGTTTTTT
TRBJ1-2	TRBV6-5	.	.	CASSRGGQNYGYTF	TGTGCCTCTTCTAGGGGGGGCCAAAACTATGGCTACACCTTC
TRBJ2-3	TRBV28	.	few	CASSLLRSGPWGTDTQYF	TGTGCCAGCAGTTTATTAAGAAGCGGGCCTTGGGGCACAGATACGCAGTATTTT
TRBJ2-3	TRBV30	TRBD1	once	CAWSWGTGRTDTQYF	TGTGCCTGGAGTTGGGGGACAGGCCGCACAGATACGCAGTATTTT
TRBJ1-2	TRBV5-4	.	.	CASSSNRLANYGYTF	TGTGCCAGCAGCTCAAACAGGCTAGCTAACTATGGCTACACCTTC
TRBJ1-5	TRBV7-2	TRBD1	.	CASSLVSSTGAGNNQPQHF	TGTGCCAGCAGCTTAGTAAGCAGTACAGGGGCCGGTAACAATCAGCCCCAGCATTTT
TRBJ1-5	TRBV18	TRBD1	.	CASSHSDRGNQPQHF	TGTGCCAGCTCACATTCGGACAGGGGAAATCAGCCCCAGCATTTT
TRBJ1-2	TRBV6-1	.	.	CASSEAPSGYTF	TGTGCCAGCAGTGAAGCTCCATCTGGCTACACCTTC
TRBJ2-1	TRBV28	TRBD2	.	CASSLTGTSGGAYNEQFF	TGTGCCAGCAGTTTGACCGGGACTAGCGGGGGGGCCTACAATGAGCAGTTCTTC
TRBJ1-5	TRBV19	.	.	CASTQIFGQPQHF	TGTGCCAGTACACAGATCTTCGGTCAGCCCCAGCATTTT
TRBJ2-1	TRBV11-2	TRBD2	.	CASSRSISGGNEQFF	TGTGCCAGCAGCCGCAGTATTAGCGGGGGGAATGAGCAGTTCTTC
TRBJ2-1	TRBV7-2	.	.	CASTQGAYGSYNEQFF	TGTGCCAGCACCCAAGGGGCGTACGGCTCCTACAATGAGCAGTTCTTC